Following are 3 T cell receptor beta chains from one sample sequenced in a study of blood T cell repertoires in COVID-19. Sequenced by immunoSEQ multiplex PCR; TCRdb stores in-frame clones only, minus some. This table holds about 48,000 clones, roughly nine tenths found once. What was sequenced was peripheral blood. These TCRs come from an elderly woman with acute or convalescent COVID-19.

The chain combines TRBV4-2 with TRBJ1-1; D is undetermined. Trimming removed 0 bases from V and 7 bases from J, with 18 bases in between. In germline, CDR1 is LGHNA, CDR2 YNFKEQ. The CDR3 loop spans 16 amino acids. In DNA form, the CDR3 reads TGTGCCAGCAGCCAAGAGGTTGTCTCTGGTAGCGGTGAAGCTTTCTTT. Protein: CASSQEVVSGSGEAFF.

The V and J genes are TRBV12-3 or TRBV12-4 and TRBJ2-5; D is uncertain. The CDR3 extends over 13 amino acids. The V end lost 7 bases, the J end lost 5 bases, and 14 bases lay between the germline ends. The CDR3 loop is CASTTASAETQYF. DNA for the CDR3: TGTGCCAGCACGACCGCCAGCGCTGAGACCCAGTACTTC.

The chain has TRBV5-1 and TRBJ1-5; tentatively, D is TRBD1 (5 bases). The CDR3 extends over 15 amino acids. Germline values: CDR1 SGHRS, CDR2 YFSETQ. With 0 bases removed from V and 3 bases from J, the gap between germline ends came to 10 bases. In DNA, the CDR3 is TGCGCCAGCAGCTTGGATGGGGCCCCCAATCAGCCCCAGCATTTT. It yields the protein CASSLDGAPNQPQHF.